Listed here are 11 T cell receptor beta chains from one sample, sequenced in a study of blood T cell repertoires in COVID-19. Clones were read by immunoSEQ multiplex PCR, and TCRdb kept only the in-frame ones, dropping some. The table includes 390,000 or so clones, just over 85% detected once. The source material was peripheral blood. These receptors were collected from a woman between 25 and 40 years old with active or convalescent COVID-19.

This clone has only a few counts. This chain links TRBV14 with TRBJ1-2; TRBD1 matches 8 bases. V lost 2 bases to trimming and J lost 4 bases; unmatched junction nucleotides: 3. The CDR3 runs 14 residues. CDR1 is SGHDN, CDR2 FVKESK, per germline. CDR3 residues: CASSQLTGAYGYTF. CDR3 bases: TGTGCCAGCAGCCAATTGACAGGGGCCTATGGCTACACCTTC.

The rearrangement uses TRBV12-3 or TRBV12-4 and TRBJ1-3; D ambiguous. V lost 6 bases to trimming and J lost 2 bases, with 5 bases between them. The CDR3 loop spans 12 amino acids. CDR3 sequence reads: CASRLPGNTIYF. CDR3 DNA: TGTGCCAGCAGACTGCCTGGAAACACCATATATTTT.

This chain joins TRBV29-1 and TRBJ2-7; D is possibly TRBD1 (5 bases). CDR3 size: 14 residues. V lost 0 bases and J 7 bases, leaving 16 bases between the germline ends. In germline, CDR1 is SQVTM, CDR2 ANQGSEA. The CDR3 spells CSVEEGALRGEQYF. Written as DNA, the CDR3 is TGCAGCGTTGAAGAAGGGGCCCTCCGCGGTGAGCAGTACTTC.

This sequence joins TRBV10-2 and TRBJ2-2, with 16 bases identical to TRBD2. The germline CDR1 and CDR2 sequences are WSHSY and SAAADI. The J segment lost 6 bases and the V segment lost 7 bases, leaving 5 bases of the junction unmatched. CDR3 length: 16 residues. The CDR3 spells CASTGLAGGHAGELFF. CDR3 coding DNA: TGCGCCAGCACGGGACTAGCGGGAGGGCACGCCGGGGAGCTGTTTTTT.

This chain's CDR3 is CASSQGLGLMENTIYF. CDR3 bases: TGTGCCAGCAGCCAAGGTCTCGGACTGATGGAAAACACCATATATTTT. The chain is built from TRBV3-1 (or the pseudogene TRBV3-2) and TRBJ1-3; no clear D gene. Trimming stripped 1 base from V and 6 bases from J, with 16 bases between. Germline V gene sequence: CDR1 LGHDT, CDR2 YNNKEL (reference sequence). This CDR3 has 16 amino acids.

The chain combines TRBV6-5 with TRBJ1-2; 12 nucleotides match TRBD1. The J segment lost 8 bases and the V segment lost 5 bases, leaving 9 bases of the junction unmatched. Germline CDR1 and CDR2: MNHEY and SVGAGI. CDR3 length equals 15 residues. CDR3 residues: CASSHDGTGGYGYTF. DNA for the CDR3: TGTGCCAGCAGTCACGACGGGACAGGGGGCTACGGCTACACCTTC.

About this clone itself: One end of the junction fails to match germline, which may point to a read error. This sample includes further DNA sequences coding for the same CDR3. This CDR3 reads CASSLDRENEQYF. In DNA form, the CDR3 reads TGTGCCAGCAGTTTAGACAGGGAAAACGAGCAGTATTTC. This chain joins TRBV27 and TRBJ2-7, with 7 bases matching TRBD1. CDR3 size: 13 residues. In germline, CDR1 is MNHEY, CDR2 SMNVEV (reference sequence).

The chain has TRBV29-1 and TRBJ1-3; D is undetermined. V lost 4 bases to trimming and J lost 0 bases, with 7 bases between them. The CDR3 totals 13 residues. Germline CDR1 reads SQVTM; CDR2 reads ANQGSEA. The CDR3: CSVAYSSGNTIYF. The DNA for the CDR3 is TGCAGCGTTGCATACAGCTCTGGAAACACCATATATTTT. Supplemented by reference TRBV29-1 and TRBJ1-3, the full variable domain reads SAVISQKPSRDICQRGTSLTIQCQVDSQVTMMFWYRQQPGQSLTLIATANQGSEATYESGFVIDKFPISRPNLTFSTLTVSNMSPEDSSIYLCSVAYSSGNTIYFGEGSWLTVV.

The rearrangement joins TRBV10-3 to TRBJ1-1; 8 bases map to TRBD1. J gave up 1 base and V 5 bases, and 9 bases lay outside the gene matches. Germline loops: CDR1 ENHRY, CDR2 SYGVKD. The CDR3 is 16 amino acids. Here the CDR3 DNA reads TGTGCCATCAGTTTAGGACAGGGTGCGGGGAACACTGAAGCTTTCTTT. Translation: CAISLGQGAGNTEAFF.

This rearrangement joins TRBV30 to TRBJ1-2; D not certain. V gave up 2 bases and J gave up 4 bases, with 14 bases separating them. CDR3 length equals 14 residues. In germline, CDR1 is GTSNPN, CDR2 SVGIG (reference sequence). The CDR3 sequence is CAWSLRPTPYGYTF. The CDR3 DNA is TGTGCCTGGAGTTTGAGGCCAACCCCCTATGGCTACACCTTC.

The chain is built from TRBV29-1 and TRBJ1-2; the match to TRBD1 covers 9 bases. The CDR3 consists of 14 residues. The ends lost 4 bases at V and 1 base at J; junction bases unmatched: 4. Germline CDR1 SQVTM, CDR2 ANQGSEA. CDR3 sequence: CSVAPGQGNYGYTF. The CDR3 DNA sequence: TGCAGCGTTGCCCCGGGACAGGGTAACTATGGCTACACCTTC.